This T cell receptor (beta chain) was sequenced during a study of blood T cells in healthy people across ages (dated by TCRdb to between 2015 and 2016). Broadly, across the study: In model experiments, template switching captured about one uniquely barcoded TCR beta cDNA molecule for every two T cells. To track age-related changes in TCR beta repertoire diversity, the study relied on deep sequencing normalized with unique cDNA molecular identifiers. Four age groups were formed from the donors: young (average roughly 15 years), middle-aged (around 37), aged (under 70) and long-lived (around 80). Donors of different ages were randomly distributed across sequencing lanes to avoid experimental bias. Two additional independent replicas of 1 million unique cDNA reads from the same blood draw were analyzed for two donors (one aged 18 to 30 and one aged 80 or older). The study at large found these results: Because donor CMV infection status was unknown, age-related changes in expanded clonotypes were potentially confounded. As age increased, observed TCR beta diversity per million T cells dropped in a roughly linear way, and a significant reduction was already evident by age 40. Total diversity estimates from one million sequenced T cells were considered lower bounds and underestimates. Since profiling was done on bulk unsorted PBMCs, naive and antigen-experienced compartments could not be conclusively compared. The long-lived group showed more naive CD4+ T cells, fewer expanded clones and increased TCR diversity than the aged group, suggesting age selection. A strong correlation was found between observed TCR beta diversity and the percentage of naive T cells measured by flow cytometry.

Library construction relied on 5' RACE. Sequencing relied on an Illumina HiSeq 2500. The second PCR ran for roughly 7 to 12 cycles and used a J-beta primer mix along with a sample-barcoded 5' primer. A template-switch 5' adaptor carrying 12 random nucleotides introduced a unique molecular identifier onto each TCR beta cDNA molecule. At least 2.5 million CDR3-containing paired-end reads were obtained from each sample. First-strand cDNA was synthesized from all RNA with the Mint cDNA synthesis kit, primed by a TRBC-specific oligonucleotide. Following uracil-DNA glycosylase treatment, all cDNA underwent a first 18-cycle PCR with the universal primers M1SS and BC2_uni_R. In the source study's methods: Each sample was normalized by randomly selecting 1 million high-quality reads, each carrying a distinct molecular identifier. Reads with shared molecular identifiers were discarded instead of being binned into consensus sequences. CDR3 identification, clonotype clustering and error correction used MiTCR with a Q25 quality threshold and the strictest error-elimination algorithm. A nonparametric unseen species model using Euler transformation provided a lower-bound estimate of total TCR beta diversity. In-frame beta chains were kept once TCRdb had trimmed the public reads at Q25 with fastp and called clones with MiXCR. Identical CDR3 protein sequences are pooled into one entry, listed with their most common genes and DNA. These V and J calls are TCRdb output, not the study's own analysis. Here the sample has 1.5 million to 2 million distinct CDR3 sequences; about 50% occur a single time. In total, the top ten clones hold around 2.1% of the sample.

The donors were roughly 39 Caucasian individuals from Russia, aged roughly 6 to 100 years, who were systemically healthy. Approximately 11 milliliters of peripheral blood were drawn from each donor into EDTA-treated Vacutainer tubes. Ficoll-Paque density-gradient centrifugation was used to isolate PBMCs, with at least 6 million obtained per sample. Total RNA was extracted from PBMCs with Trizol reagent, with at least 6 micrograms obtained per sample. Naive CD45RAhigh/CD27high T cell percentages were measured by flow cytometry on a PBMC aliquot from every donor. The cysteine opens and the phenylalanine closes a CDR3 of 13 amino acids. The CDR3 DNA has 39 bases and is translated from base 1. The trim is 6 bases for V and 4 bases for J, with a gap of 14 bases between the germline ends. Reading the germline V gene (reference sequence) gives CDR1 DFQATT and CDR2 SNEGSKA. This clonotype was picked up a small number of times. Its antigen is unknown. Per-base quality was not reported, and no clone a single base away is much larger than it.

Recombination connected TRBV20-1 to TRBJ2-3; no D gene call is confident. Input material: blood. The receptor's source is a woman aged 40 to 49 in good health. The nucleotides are TGCAGTGCCACCGCCTCCGGGTCAGATACGCAGTATTTT. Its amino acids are CSATASGSDTQYF.